This TCR beta chain originates from a study of CD8+ T cells in alopecia areata. Findings of the study overall: Relative to normal scalp, lesional scalp, especially alopecia totalis/universalis, showed higher clonality. Scalp specimens additionally yield sequences from normal skin's resident alphabeta T cells. TCR sharing was clearer in mice than between patients, perhaps partly owing to patient HLA diversity.

Sequencing relied on a cDNA template that was reverse transcribed from extracted RNA. Only in-frame clones appear in the TCRdb table, and some are missing; sequencing was by immunoSEQ multiplex PCR. The sample contains 50,000 to 80,000 clones, around 47% of which appear only once. The length of the CDR3 is 13 residues. V lost 6 bases and J lost 0, with 9 bases in between. Germline V gene lookup returns CDR1 SQVTM and CDR2 ANQGSEA. About this clone: The target antigen is unknown.

Source material: NKG2D-low CD8+ T cells sorted from blood. The rearrangement uses TRBV29-1 and TRBJ2-1; possible D gene TRBD1, 6 bases. This TCR was sampled from a human donor with alopecia areata. The CDR3 sequence: CSVSQGSYNEQFF. CDR3 nucleotide sequence: TGCAGCGTGTCACAGGGCTCCTACAATGAGCAGTTCTTC.